This TCR beta chain was observed in a study of beta chain features in type 1 diabetes. For this clone: Its antigen is not known.

The investigators reverse transcribed all of the isolated RNA, so they sequenced expressed TCRB transcripts. Clones were read by immunoSEQ multiplex PCR, and TCRdb kept only the in-frame ones, dropping some. The data contain approximately 730,000 clones, about an eighth of them singletons. General observations from the study: Type 1 diabetes patients showed a moderate but significant shortening of TCRB CDR3s in all four CD4+ subsets.

Germline trimming cut 0 bases from V and 0 bases from J; bases unmatched to any gene: 5. This CDR3 has 16 residues. Per the germline V gene, CDR1 is SGHRS and CDR2 is YFSETQ. This chain connects TRBV5-1 to TRBJ2-7, with 8 bases identical to TRBD1. This receptor was obtained from a young man with type 1 diabetes. The sequencing input was naive CD4+ T cells from blood. The CDR3 here is CASSLGDRRISYEQYF. The CDR3 nucleotides read TGCGCCAGCAGCTTGGGGGACAGGCGGATCTCCTACGAGCAGTACTTC.